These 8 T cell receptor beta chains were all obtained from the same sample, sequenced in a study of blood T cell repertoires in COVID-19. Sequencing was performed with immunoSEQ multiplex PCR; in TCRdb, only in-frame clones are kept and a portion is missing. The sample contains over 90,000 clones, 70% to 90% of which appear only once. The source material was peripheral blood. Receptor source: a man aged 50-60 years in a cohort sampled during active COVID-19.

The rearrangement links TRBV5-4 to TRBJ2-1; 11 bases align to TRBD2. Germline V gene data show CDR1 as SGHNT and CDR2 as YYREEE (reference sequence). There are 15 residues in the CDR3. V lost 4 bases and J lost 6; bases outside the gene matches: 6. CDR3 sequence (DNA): TGTGCCAGCAGCGCTACTAGCGGGGGTGGCAATGAGCAGTTCTTC. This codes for CASSATSGGGNEQFF.

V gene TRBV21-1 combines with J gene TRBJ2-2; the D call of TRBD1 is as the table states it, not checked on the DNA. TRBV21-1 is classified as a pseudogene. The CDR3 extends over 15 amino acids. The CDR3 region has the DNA TGTGCCAGAGGGACAGGCCAAAATCTCACCGGGGAGCTGTTTTTT. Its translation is CARGTGQNLTGELFF.

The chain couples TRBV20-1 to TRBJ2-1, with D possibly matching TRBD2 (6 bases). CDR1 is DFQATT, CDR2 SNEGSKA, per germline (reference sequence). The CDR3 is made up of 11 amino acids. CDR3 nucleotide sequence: TGCAGGGCAGGAAGCGGGAATGAGCAGTTCTTC. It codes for CRAGSGNEQFF.

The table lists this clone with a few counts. CDR3 DNA: TGTGCCAGCAGTTTCCCAGGAGGCCGTCAGCCCCAGCATTTT. The encoded protein is CASSFPGGRQPQHF. The rearrangement joins TRBV28 to TRBJ1-5; D unclear. The length of the CDR3 is 14 residues. Trimming cost V 3 bases and J 6 bases, with 12 bases left between them. CDR1 MDHEN and CDR2 SYDVKM come from the germline V gene.

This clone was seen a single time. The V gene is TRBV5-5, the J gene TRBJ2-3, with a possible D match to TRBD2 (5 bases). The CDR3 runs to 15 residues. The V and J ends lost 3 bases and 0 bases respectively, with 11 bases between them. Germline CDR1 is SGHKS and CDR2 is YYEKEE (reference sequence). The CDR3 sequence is CASSWAGLSTDTQYF. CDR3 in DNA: TGTGCCAGCAGCTGGGCGGGCCTTAGCACAGATACGCAGTATTTT. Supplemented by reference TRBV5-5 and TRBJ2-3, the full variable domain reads DAGVTQSPTHLIKTRGQQVTLRCSPISGHKSVSWYQQVLGQGPQFIFQYYEKEERGRGNFPDRFSARQFPNYSSELNVNALLLGDSALYLCASSWAGLSTDTQYFGPGTRLTVL.

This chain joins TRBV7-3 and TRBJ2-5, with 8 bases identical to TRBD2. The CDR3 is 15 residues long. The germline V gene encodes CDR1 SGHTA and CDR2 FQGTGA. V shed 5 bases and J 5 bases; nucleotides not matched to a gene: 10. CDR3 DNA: TGTGCCAGCAGCAACTCGGGGGGGCCGTCGGAGACCCAGTACTTC. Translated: CASSNSGGPSETQYF. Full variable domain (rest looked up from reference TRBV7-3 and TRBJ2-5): GAGVSQTPSNKVTEKGKYVELRCDPISGHTALYWYRQSLGQGPEFLIYFQGTGAADDSGLPNDRFFAVRPEGSVSTLKIQRTERGDSAVYLCASSNSGGPSETQYFGPGTRLLVL.

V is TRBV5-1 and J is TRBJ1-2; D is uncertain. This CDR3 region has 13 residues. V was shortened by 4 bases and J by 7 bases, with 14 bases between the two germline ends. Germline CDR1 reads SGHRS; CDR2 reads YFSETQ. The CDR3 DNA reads TGCGCCAGCAGCCCGGCGGCAGAGCCTGGCTACACCTTC. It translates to CASSPAAEPGYTF.

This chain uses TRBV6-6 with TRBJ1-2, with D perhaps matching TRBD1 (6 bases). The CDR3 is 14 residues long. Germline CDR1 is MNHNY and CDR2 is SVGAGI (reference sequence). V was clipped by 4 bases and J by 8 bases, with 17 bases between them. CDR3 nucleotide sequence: TGTGCCAGCAGTTTTCCCGAGGCAGGGGTAGGCTACACCTTC. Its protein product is CASSFPEAGVGYTF.